These T cell receptor beta chains were read from a single sample in a study of blood T cell repertoires in COVID-19. Produced via immunoSEQ multiplex PCR; TCRdb's table is partial and in-frame only. The sample holds approximately 15,000 clones, 65% to 85% seen once. The sequencing sample was made of peripheral blood. These receptors came from a human donor in a cohort sampled during active COVID-19. The CDR3 runs from the conserved cysteine through the conserved F or W. Fields, in order: clone size, V gene, D gene, J gene, CDR3 DNA, CDR3 protein. D genes are given only for firm matches. Clone sizes are given selectively: once, few, many, or a class where the clone is expanded.

-	TRBV19	-	TRBJ1-2	TGTGCCAGTAGTATCTCAGAGGGCGCCTATGGCTACACCTTC	CASSISEGAYGYTF
-	TRBV5-5	TRBD2	TRBJ2-7	TGTGCCAGCGGAATGGCGGGAGGTCCCTACGAGCAGTACTTC	CASGMAGGPYEQYF
-	TRBV5-4	-	TRBJ1-4	TGTGCCAGCAGCTTGACAGGTGTAAATGAAAAACTGTTTTTT	CASSLTGVNEKLFF
-	TRBV12-3/TRBV12-4	TRBD2	TRBJ2-1	TGTGCCTCACAACTCCGGGACTATGTAGTCTTC	CASQLRDYVVF
few	TRBV27	-	TRBJ1-3	TGTGCCAGCAGGAAACAGGGCTCGGGAAACACCATATATTTT	CASRKQGSGNTIYF
-	TRBV9	-	TRBJ1-3	TGTGCCAGCAGCGTATCGACAGGTTACTACTCTGGAAACACCATATATTTT	CASSVSTGYYSGNTIYF
-	TRBV5-1	-	TRBJ2-5	TGCGCCAGCAGCTCCAGTGGCCGGATCGACCGGAGAATCCAAGAGACCCAGTACTTC	CASSSSGRIDRRIQETQYF
few	TRBV7-9	TRBD1	TRBJ1-1	TGTGCCAGCAGGTTACAGGGGACCACTGAAGCTTTCTTT	CASRLQGTTEAFF
few	TRBV3-1/TRBV3-2	TRBD2	TRBJ2-2	TGTGCCAGCATGCGGGGGGGCAACACCGGGGAGCTGTTTTTT	CASMRGGNTGELFF
-	TRBV27	TRBD1	TRBJ2-7	TGTGCCAGCAGGATCTCCGGGACAGGGCCCTACGAGCAGTACTTC	CASRISGTGPYEQYF
-	TRBV7-8	TRBD1	TRBJ1-1	TGTGCCAGCAGCTTAGCGGGGCAGGGGGCAACTGAAGCTTTCTTT	CASSLAGQGATEAFF
-	TRBV28	TRBD2	TRBJ2-1	TGTGCCAGCAGCGCTCTTGGACTAGCGTCTTACAATGAGCAGTTCTTC	CASSALGLASYNEQFF
-	TRBV6-5	-	TRBJ1-2	TGTGCCAGCAGTTACGCGGCGGGACTCGGCTACACCTTC	CASSYAAGLGYTF
-	TRBV7-8	-	TRBJ1-1	TGTGCCAGCAGCTTCGACAGCGTGAACACTGAAGCTTTCTTT	CASSFDSVNTEAFF
-	TRBV5-1	-	TRBJ2-7	TGCGCCAGCAGCTCCCCGGGGAGAAGCTCCTACGAGCAGTACTTC	CASSSPGRSSYEQYF
-	TRBV15	-	TRBJ2-1	TGTGCCACCAGCAGAGGGGAGACCCAAACCGGGCAGTTCTTC	CATSRGETQTGQFF
-	TRBV7-8	-	TRBJ1-2	TGTGCCAGCAGCTTAGACTCTAGAGGAGGCTACACCTTC	CASSLDSRGGYTF
once	TRBV6-1	-	TRBJ1-2	TGTGCCAGCAGTGAAGAAGGGGTTAGGGGCTACACCTTC	CASSEEGVRGYTF
-	TRBV6-6	TRBD2	TRBJ2-7	TGTGCCAGCAGCTCCCTTCTAGCGGGAGGGTACGAGCAGTACTTC	CASSSLLAGGYEQYF
-	TRBV7-3	TRBD2	TRBJ2-1	TGTGCCAGCAGCCCAGGGAGCGGGAGGGGTGGAAATGAGCAGTTCTTC	CASSPGSGRGGNEQFF
-	TRBV15	-	TRBJ2-7	TGTGCCACCAGCAGAGATATTGGCGGAACCTACGAGCAGTACTTC	CATSRDIGGTYEQYF
few	TRBV19	TRBD1	TRBJ2-1	TGTGCCAGTAGTATGGGGTCAGGGGGTTTGGTGCCCGATGAGCAGTTCTTC	CASSMGSGGLVPDEQFF
-	TRBV7-7	-	TRBJ2-5	TGTGCCAGCAGCTTTTCTGGCACGTCAACGGAGACCCAGTACTTC	CASSFSGTSTETQYF
-	TRBV6-2/TRBV6-3	-	TRBJ2-2	TGTGCCAGCAGTTGGAGTACGTATCAGGCAGGGAGGTTGAACGGGGAGCTGTTTTTT	CASSWSTYQAGRLNGELFF
-	TRBV6-5	-	TRBJ2-7	TGTGCCAGCAGCCGACAGTCAAGCTCCTACGAGCAGTACTTC	CASSRQSSSYEQYF
-	TRBV5-4	TRBD2	TRBJ2-7	TGTGCCAGCAGCTTGGCGCGTGGGAGGGCCTTGGAAGACGAGCAGTACTTC	CASSLARGRALEDEQYF
-	TRBV6-5	TRBD2	TRBJ2-1	TGTGCCTGCGGGACTAGCGGGGCCTACAATGAGCAGTTCTTC	CACGTSGAYNEQFF
-	TRBV6-6	-	TRBJ1-5	TGTGCCAGCAGTTACTCAGAACAGAATCAGCCCCAGCATTTT	CASSYSEQNQPQHF
-	TRBV2	-	TRBJ1-2	TGTGCCAGCAGAAGATACAATGGCTACACCTTC	CASRRYNGYTF
once	TRBV28	-	TRBJ1-6	TGTGCCAGCGCCCTACGAACCAATTCACCCCTCCACTTT	CASALRTNSPLHF
-	TRBV19	TRBD2	TRBJ2-1	TGTGCCAGTAGTATAGTGCGTCTAGCGGGAGTTAACAATGAGCAGTTCTTC	CASSIVRLAGVNNEQFF
-	TRBV2	TRBD2	TRBJ2-7	TGTGCCAGCAACAAGGGACTAACTTTCCTCGAGCAGTACTTC	CASNKGLTFLEQYF